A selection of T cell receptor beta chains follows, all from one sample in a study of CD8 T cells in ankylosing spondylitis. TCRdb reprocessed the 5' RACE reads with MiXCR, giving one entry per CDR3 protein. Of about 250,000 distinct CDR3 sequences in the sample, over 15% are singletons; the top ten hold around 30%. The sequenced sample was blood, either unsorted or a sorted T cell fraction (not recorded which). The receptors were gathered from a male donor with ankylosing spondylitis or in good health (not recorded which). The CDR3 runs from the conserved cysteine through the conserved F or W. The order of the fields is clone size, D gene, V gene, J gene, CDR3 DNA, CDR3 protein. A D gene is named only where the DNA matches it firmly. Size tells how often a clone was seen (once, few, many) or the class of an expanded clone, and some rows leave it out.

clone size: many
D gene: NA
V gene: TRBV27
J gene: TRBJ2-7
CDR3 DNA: TGTGCCAGCAGCCTGAGTGATAGCGACGAGCAGTACTTC
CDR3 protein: CASSLSDSDEQYF

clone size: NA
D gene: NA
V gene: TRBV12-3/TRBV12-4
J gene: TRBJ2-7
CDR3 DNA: TGTGCGGGGAGGGGGGCATCTCCCTACGAGCAGTACTTC
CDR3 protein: CAGRGASPYEQYF

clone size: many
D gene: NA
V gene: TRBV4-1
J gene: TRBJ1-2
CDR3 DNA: TGCGCCAGCAGCCAAGACGGCAGTCCTAACTATGGCTACACCTTC
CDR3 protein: CASSQDGSPNYGYTF

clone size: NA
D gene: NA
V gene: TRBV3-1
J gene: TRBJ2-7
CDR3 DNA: TGTGCCAGCAGCCACGGGCGGGGAGCCTACGAGCAGTACTTC
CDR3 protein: CASSHGRGAYEQYF

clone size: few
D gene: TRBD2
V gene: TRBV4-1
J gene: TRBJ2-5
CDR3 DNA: TGCGCCAGCAGCCAAGAGACTAGCGGGGGACAAGAGACCCAGTACTTC
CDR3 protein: CASSQETSGGQETQYF

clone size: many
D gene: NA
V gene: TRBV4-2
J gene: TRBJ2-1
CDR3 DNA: TGTGCCAGCAGCCAACCGAACGGCCTAGGGTCCTACAATGAGCAGTTCTTC
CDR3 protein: CASSQPNGLGSYNEQFF

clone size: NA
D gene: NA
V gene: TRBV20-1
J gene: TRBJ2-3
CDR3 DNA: TGCAGTGCTAGAGCCCCAGTCACAGATACGCAGTATTTT
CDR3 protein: CSARAPVTDTQYF

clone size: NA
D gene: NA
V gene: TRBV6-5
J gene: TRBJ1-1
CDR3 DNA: TGTGCCAGCAGTTACGGGGGATTTTGGAGGAAAGCTTTCTTT
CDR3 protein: CASSYGGFWRKAFF

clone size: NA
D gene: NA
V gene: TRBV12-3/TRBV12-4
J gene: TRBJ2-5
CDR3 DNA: TGTGCCAGCAGTAAAGGGGAGACCCAGTACTTC
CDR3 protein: CASSKGETQYF

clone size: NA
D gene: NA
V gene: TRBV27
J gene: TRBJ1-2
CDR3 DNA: TGTGCCAGCAGTCCGCTAGACAGTGCCTATGGCTACACCTTC
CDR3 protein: CASSPLDSAYGYTF

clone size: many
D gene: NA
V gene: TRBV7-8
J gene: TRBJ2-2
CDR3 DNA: TGTGCCAGCAGCTTAGTCGAACTCCTTGAAGTCGGGGAGCTGTTTTTT
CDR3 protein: CASSLVELLEVGELFF

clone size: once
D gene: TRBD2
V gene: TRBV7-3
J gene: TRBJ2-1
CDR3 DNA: TGTGCCAGCAGCTTAATTCCCCCGTCTAGCGGGAGGGGCGAGCAGTTCTTC
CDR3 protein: CASSLIPPSSGRGEQFF

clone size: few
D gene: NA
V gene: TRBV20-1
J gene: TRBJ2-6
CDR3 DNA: TGCAGTGCTAGTGGGACCCCGGAGGGGGCCAACGTCCTGACTTTC
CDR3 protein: CSASGTPEGANVLTF

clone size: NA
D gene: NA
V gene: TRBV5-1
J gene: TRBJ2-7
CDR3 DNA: TGCGCCAGCAGCTTGGTTGCGCCCGACTCTGACGAGCAGTACTTC
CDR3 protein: CASSLVAPDSDEQYF

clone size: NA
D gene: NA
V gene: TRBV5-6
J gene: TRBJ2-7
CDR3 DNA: TGTGCCAGCAGCTTGTTAGTGAACTACGAGCAGTACTTC
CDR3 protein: CASSLLVNYEQYF

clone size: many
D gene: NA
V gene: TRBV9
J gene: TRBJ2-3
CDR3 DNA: TGTGCCAGCAGCGTAGAGGGACCGGCCGCAGATACGCAGTATTTT
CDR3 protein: CASSVEGPAADTQYF

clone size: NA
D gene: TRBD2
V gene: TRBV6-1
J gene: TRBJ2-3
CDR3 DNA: TGTGCCAGCAGTGAAAAGGCGGGAGGGCCAGATACGCAGTATTTT
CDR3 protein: CASSEKAGGPDTQYF